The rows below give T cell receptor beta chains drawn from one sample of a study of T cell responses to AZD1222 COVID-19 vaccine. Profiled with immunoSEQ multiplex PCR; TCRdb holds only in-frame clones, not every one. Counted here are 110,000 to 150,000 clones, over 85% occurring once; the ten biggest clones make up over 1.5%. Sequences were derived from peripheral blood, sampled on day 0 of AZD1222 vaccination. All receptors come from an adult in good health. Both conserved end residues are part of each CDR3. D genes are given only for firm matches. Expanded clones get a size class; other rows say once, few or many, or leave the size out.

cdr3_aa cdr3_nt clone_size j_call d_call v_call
CASSVGLGLAGQNNEQFF TGTGCCAGCAGCGTAGGCCTAGGACTAGCGGGGCAAAACAATGAGCAGTTCTTC . TRBJ2-1 TRBD2 TRBV9
CASSPIGTGTYNEQFF TGTGCCAGCTCACCAATCGGGACAGGGACCTACAATGAGCAGTTCTTC . TRBJ2-1 TRBD1 TRBV18
CASSLLTSRLEQFF TGCGCCAGCAGCTTGCTCACTAGCCGACTCGAGCAGTTCTTC . TRBJ2-1 . TRBV5-1
CAWSSAGGMGSQPQHF TGTGCCTGGAGTTCGGCAGGGGGCATGGGTAGTCAGCCCCAGCATTTT . TRBJ1-5 TRBD1 TRBV30
CASSVRQGNSGNTIYF TGTGCCAGCAGCGTTCGACAGGGGAACTCTGGAAACACCATATATTTT . TRBJ1-3 TRBD1 TRBV11-2
CASSQQTEETQYF TGCGCCAGCAGCCAGCAGACAGAAGAGACCCAGTACTTC few TRBJ2-5 . TRBV4-1
CSVPGASRVQAFF TGCAGCGTCCCGGGTGCAAGCAGGGTACAGGCTTTCTTT . TRBJ1-1 . TRBV29-1
CASSGDSQTQYF TGTGCCAGCAGCGGGGACAGTCAAACGCAGTATTTT . TRBJ2-3 TRBD1 TRBV7-9
CASSLYSTNEQFF TGTGCCAGCAGCCTTTACAGTACGAATGAGCAGTTCTTC . TRBJ2-1 . TRBV12-3/TRBV12-4
CASSPTGRNQPQHF TGTGCCAGCAGTCCCACAGGGCGGAATCAGCCCCAGCATTTT . TRBJ1-5 . TRBV27
CASSEHTGWDTEAFF TGTGCCAGCAGTGAACACACAGGGTGGGACACTGAAGCTTTCTTT . TRBJ1-1 . TRBV6-1
CASSLGVYGGQPQHF TGTGCCAGCAGCTTAGGGGTATACGGGGGACAGCCCCAGCATTTT . TRBJ1-5 . TRBV7-2
CASSQDPLDWSRTGELFF TGCGCCAGCAGCCAAGATCCCCTAGACTGGTCGAGGACCGGGGAGCTGTTTTTT . TRBJ2-2 . TRBV4-1
CASSLTAGVIYEQYF TGTGCCAGCAGCCTGACAGCGGGAGTAATCTACGAGCAGTACTTC . TRBJ2-7 TRBD2 TRBV11-2
CASSLGGTHSYTETQYF TGCGCCAGCAGCTTGGGGGGGACTCACTCATACACTGAGACCCAGTACTTC . TRBJ2-5 . TRBV5-1
CASGRTGINYGYTF TGTGCCAGCGGGAGGACAGGGATCAACTATGGCTACACCTTC . TRBJ1-2 TRBD1 TRBV27
CASSVGLTAEYYGYTF TGTGCCAGCAGCGTAGGACTTACGGCAGAGTACTATGGCTACACCTTC . TRBJ1-2 . TRBV9
CASSLSGTHDYEQYF TGTGCCAGCAGCTTGTCTGGCACTCATGACTACGAGCAGTACTTC . TRBJ2-7 . TRBV5-5
CASSYSNRGGSPLHF TGTGCCAGCAGTTATTCGAACAGGGGCGGTTCACCCCTCCACTTT . TRBJ1-6 TRBD1 TRBV6-5
CAWGLAGSGANVLTF TGTGCCTGGGGACTAGCGGGATCTGGGGCCAACGTCCTGACTTTC . TRBJ2-6 TRBD2 TRBV30
CASSLGRPPSTYEQYF TGTGCCAGCAGTCTCGGACGACCGCCAAGCACCTACGAGCAGTACTTC . TRBJ2-7 . TRBV7-8
CATAGDPQETQYF TGTGCCACCGCGGGGGACCCACAAGAGACCCAGTACTTC . TRBJ2-5 TRBD2 TRBV5-4
CASSIEGTSGIDNEQFF TGTGCCAGTAGTATTGAGGGGACTAGCGGGATTGACAATGAGCAGTTCTTC . TRBJ2-1 TRBD2 TRBV19
CASSKRGAGCGPQHF TGTGCCAGCAGCAAACGGGGGGCCGGCTGCGGGCCCCAGCATTTT . TRBJ1-5 . TRBV21-1
CASSEPRSRETYGYTF TGTGCCAGCAGTGAACCCCGAAGTAGGGAAACCTATGGCTACACCTTC once TRBJ1-2 . TRBV6-1